This is a list of T cell receptor beta chains from one sample in a study of T cell responses to AZD1222 COVID-19 vaccine. Only in-frame clones appear in the TCRdb table, and some are missing; sequencing was by immunoSEQ multiplex PCR. The table has 130,000 to 150,000 clones, over 75% seen once; the top ten hold 1.4% to 1.5%. The sequencing here drew on peripheral blood, taken on day 0 of AZD1222 vaccination. The receptors derive from an adult in good health. CDR3s leave out the opening cysteine and the closing phenylalanine or tryptophan. The D gene is left open where the match is weak. For some rows the clone size is stated as once, few or many, or as a class when expanded; others skip it.

D gene	clone size	V gene	J gene	CDR3 protein
NA	NA	TRBV7-3	TRBJ2-2	ASSLDSGELF
NA	NA	TRBV25-1	TRBJ1-3	ASSESFGRGNTIY
NA	NA	TRBV6-2/TRBV6-3	TRBJ1-1	ASSYAGNPTEAF
NA	NA	TRBV10-3	TRBJ2-1	AISEGNEQF
TRBD1	NA	TRBV7-6	TRBJ2-2	ASSFYPGQENLNTGELF
NA	NA	TRBV19	TRBJ1-5	ASHQGNQPQH
NA	NA	TRBV7-2	TRBJ2-3	ASSLSTGDTDTQY
NA	NA	TRBV7-9	TRBJ1-2	ASSLGVQGHDYGYT
NA	NA	TRBV4-1	TRBJ2-7	ASSQIDLGISTYEQY
TRBD1	NA	TRBV24-1	TRBJ2-1	ATRRDRVYNEQF
NA	NA	TRBV6-2/TRBV6-3	TRBJ2-1	ASSYSKQRAYNEQF
NA	NA	TRBV5-5	TRBJ2-2	ASSSTGKRRPNTGELF
NA	NA	TRBV19	TRBJ2-1	ASSPRPRLSSYNEQF
TRBD1	once	TRBV5-1	TRBJ1-4	ASSLGMTGVWGEKLF
TRBD1	NA	TRBV29-1	TRBJ1-1	SVVRTGGPTEAF
NA	once	TRBV24-1	TRBJ1-5	ATSKGQGNNQPQH
TRBD2	once	TRBV12-5	TRBJ2-3	ASGLRLAGDTQY
NA	NA	TRBV6-2/TRBV6-3	TRBJ1-1	ASSQKTEAF
NA	NA	TRBV7-2	TRBJ1-5	ASSPTPGDGNQPQH
TRBD2	NA	TRBV27	TRBJ2-3	ASSLRLAGGPRDTQY
TRBD2	few	TRBV12-5	TRBJ2-5	ASGFAGTGSGGRETQY
TRBD1	NA	TRBV13	TRBJ1-2	ASSQGDYGYT
NA	NA	TRBV7-8	TRBJ1-6	ASSLLGTSSNSPLH
TRBD2	once	TRBV24-1	TRBJ2-2	ATSDPRGGSTGELF
NA	NA	TRBV7-2	TRBJ2-3	ASSLDRAPGTQY
TRBD1	NA	TRBV18	TRBJ2-1	ASSPDRVGEQF
TRBD1	NA	TRBV7-2	TRBJ1-3	ASSFNRGGGNTIY